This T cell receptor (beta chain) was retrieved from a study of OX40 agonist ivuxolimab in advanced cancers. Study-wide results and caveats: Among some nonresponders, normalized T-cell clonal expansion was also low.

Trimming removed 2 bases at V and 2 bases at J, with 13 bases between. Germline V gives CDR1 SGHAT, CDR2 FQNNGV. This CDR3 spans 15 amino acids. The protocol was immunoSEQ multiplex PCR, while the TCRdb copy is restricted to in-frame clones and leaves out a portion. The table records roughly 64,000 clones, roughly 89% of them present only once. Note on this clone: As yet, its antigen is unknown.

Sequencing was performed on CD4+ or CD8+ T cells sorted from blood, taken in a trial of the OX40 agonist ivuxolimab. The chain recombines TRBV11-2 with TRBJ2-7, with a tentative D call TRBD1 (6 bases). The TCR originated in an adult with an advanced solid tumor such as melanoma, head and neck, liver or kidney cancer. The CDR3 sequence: CASSLQQGGPYEQYF. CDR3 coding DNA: TGTGCCAGCAGCTTACAACAGGGCGGGCCCTACGAGCAGTACTTC.